The rows below give T cell receptor beta chains drawn from one sample of a study of chronic HIV infection and antiretroviral therapy. MiXCR, run by TCRdb on the 5' RACE reads, gives a single entry per CDR3 protein. Of 45,000 to 60,000 distinct CDR3 sequences listed, 15% to 20% are singletons. The sample taken for sequencing was peripheral blood. Receptors originate from an adult who had HIV and had not received antiretroviral therapy, or was an uninfected healthy control (not recorded which). Both conserved end residues are part of each CDR3. The D gene is left open where the match is weak. Where a row states a size, it is once, few, many or the class of an expanded clone; other rows omit it.

few | TRBJ1-2 | TRBD1 | TRBV2 | TGTGCCAGCAGGCGGGACAGCACCCCTAACTATGGCTACACCTTC | CASRRDSTPNYGYTF
few | TRBJ1-4 | . | TRBV5-6 | TGTGCCACCCAGAGGGGCGATGAAAAACTGTTTTTT | CATQRGDEKLFF
. | TRBJ2-3 | . | TRBV5-1 | TGCGCCAGCCGGGCAGGGAATGCAGATACGCAGTATTTT | CASRAGNADTQYF
. | TRBJ2-7 | TRBD2 | TRBV18 | TGTGCCAGCTCACCCGTACTAGCGTCTCGGAGGTACGAGCAGTACTTC | CASSPVLASRRYEQYF
. | TRBJ2-7 | . | TRBV28 | TGTGCCAGCCGGGGAGGCGTCGGGTACGAGCAGTACTTC | CASRGGVGYEQYF
. | TRBJ2-1 | . | TRBV6-1 | TGTGCCAGCAGTGAGGGGACCGTCACCTACAATGAGCAGTTCTTC | CASSEGTVTYNEQFF
few | TRBJ2-7 | . | TRBV9 | TGTGCCAGCAGCTCAACAGGGCGGAGCGAGCAGTACTTC | CASSSTGRSEQYF
few | TRBJ1-4 | TRBD1 | TRBV7-2 | TGTGCCAGCAGCTTAGTGACAGGGGCAGAAAAACTGTTTTTT | CASSLVTGAEKLFF
. | TRBJ2-1 | . | TRBV29-1 | TGCAGCGTTGAACCCGTAAGCTCCTACAATGAGCAGTTCTTC | CSVEPVSSYNEQFF
. | TRBJ1-1 | . | TRBV4-1 | TGCGCCAGCAGCCGCCTGGGGACACTGAACACTGAAGCTTTCTTT | CASSRLGTLNTEAFF
few | TRBJ2-6 | TRBD1 | TRBV19 | TGTGCCAGTAGTTCTCCGGGACAGAAGAGCTCTGGGGCCAACGTCCTGACTTTC | CASSSPGQKSSGANVLTF
. | TRBJ2-4 | . | TRBV29-1 | TGCAGCGTTGGCGAAGCCAAAAACATTCAGTACTTC | CSVGEAKNIQYF
. | TRBJ2-3 | . | TRBV11-1 | TGTGCCAGCAGCAGGGGTCGTTGGGGCTCTGGCACAGATACGCAGTATTTT | CASSRGRWGSGTDTQYF
few | TRBJ2-3 | . | TRBV3-1 | TGTGCCAGCAGCCAAGATATGGCGGATACGCAGTATTTT | CASSQDMADTQYF
. | TRBJ2-1 | TRBD1 | TRBV20-1 | TGCAGTGCCCCGACAGGGGAATTGGGTGAGCAGTTCTTC | CSAPTGELGEQFF
. | TRBJ2-7 | TRBD1 | TRBV29-1 | TGCAGCGTTGAAAAGACAGGGGTCCCGTACTTC | CSVEKTGVPYF
. | TRBJ1-2 | TRBD1 | TRBV27 | TGTGCCAGCAGTTCCGCGACAGGGGGCTATGGCTACACCTTC | CASSSATGGYGYTF
. | TRBJ2-7 | . | TRBV2 | TGTGCCAGCAGTGAATGGCAGGGTGGGCAGTACTTC | CASSEWQGGQYF
few | TRBJ2-2 | . | TRBV4-1 | TGCGCCAGCAGCCCTGCGCAGGGATCGAACACCGGGGAGCTGTTTTTT | CASSPAQGSNTGELFF
few | TRBJ2-4 | . | TRBV29-1 | TGCAGTGCGGGGGCGGTACTAAACAAAAACATTCAGTACTTC | CSAGAVLNKNIQYF
. | TRBJ2-7 | TRBD2 | TRBV9 | TGTGCCAGCGCTAGCGGGACCTCCTACGAGCAGTACTTC | CASASGTSYEQYF
. | TRBJ2-2 | TRBD1 | TRBV11-2 | TGTGCCAGCAGCCAGAAATGGGGACAGGGGGCTCGGGAGGAGCTGTTTTTT | CASSQKWGQGAREELFF
. | TRBJ2-3 | . | TRBV2 | TGTGCCAGCAGAGGGAGAGATACGCAGTATTTT | CASRGRDTQYF
. | TRBJ2-1 | . | TRBV18 | TGTGCCAGCTCACTACTCTGGGGGGAATTCACTACGGATGAGCAGTTCTTC | CASSLLWGEFTTDEQFF
. | TRBJ1-2 | . | TRBV5-1 | TGCGCCAGCACTGCGGACATCCTCACTGGCTACACCTTC | CASTADILTGYTF
few | TRBJ2-3 | . | TRBV6-5 | TGTGCCAGCAGTTACAACCCCGTAGATACGCAGTATTTT | CASSYNPVDTQYF
. | TRBJ1-2 | . | TRBV20-1 | TGCATCCCAGGCCCCGGACAGCAAGCTAACTATGGCTACACCTTC | CIPGPGQQANYGYTF
few | TRBJ2-1 | TRBD2 | TRBV11-2 | TGTGCCAGCAGCTTTCATAGCGGGAGAACGTCCTACAATGAGCAGTTCTTC | CASSFHSGRTSYNEQFF
few | TRBJ2-7 | TRBD1 | TRBV6-6 | TGTGCCAGCAGTTCCGACAGGGCGAGGTACGAGCAGTACTTC | CASSSDRARYEQYF
few | TRBJ2-1 | . | TRBV29-1 | TGCAGCGTTCTGTCCTACAATGAGCAGTTCTTC | CSVLSYNEQFF
. | TRBJ2-5 | TRBD2 | TRBV29-1 | TGCAGCGTTGCGGGTATGAACAGCGGGAGATACCAAGAGACCCAGTACTTC | CSVAGMNSGRYQETQYF
. | TRBJ1-2 | TRBD1 | TRBV5-1 | TGCGCCAGCAGCTCGACAGGGGACTATGGCTACACCTTC | CASSSTGDYGYTF
. | TRBJ2-3 | . | TRBV27 | TGTGCCAGCAGTCATAGCGGAGTTAGCACAGATACGCAGTATTTT | CASSHSGVSTDTQYF
. | TRBJ1-1 | . | TRBV5-1 | TGCGCCAGCAGCTTTGGACGGATAGGGGATGAAGCTTTCTTT | CASSFGRIGDEAFF
few | TRBJ2-5 | . | TRBV28 | TGTGCCAGCAGTTCACTGCCGGGGCCAGAGGAAAACTTC | CASSSLPGPEENF
few | TRBJ1-2 | . | TRBV28 | TGTGCCAGCACCTTGAGGGCATATGATGGCTACACCTTC | CASTLRAYDGYTF
few | TRBJ2-7 | TRBD1 | TRBV5-5 | TGTGCCAGCAGCTTTAGACAGGGGGCAGGGGAGCAGTACTTC | CASSFRQGAGEQYF
. | TRBJ2-1 | . | TRBV6-4 | TGTGCCAGCAGTGCCGGGACTGGACCCTACAATGAGCAGTTCTTC | CASSAGTGPYNEQFF
. | TRBJ2-7 | TRBD2 | TRBV28 | TGTGCCAGCAGACCCGGGACTAGCGGGGTCAACGAGCAGTACTTC | CASRPGTSGVNEQYF
. | TRBJ2-1 | . | TRBV11-2 | TGTGCCAGCAGCTTCCGCGAGAGCTACAATGAGCAGTTCTTC | CASSFRESYNEQFF
. | TRBJ2-2 | TRBD2 | TRBV28 | TGTGCCAGCAGTTTAGGACTAGCGGGAGCCCTTTCCAGCGGGGAGCTGTTTTTT | CASSLGLAGALSSGELFF
. | TRBJ2-7 | . | TRBV25-1 | TGTGCCAGCAGTGGGATTGGGGGGCCCCGATCCTACGAGCAGTACTTC | CASSGIGGPRSYEQYF
. | TRBJ2-7 | TRBD1 | TRBV2 | TGTGCCAGCAGGATCGGACAGGTCTCCTACGAGCAGTACTTC | CASRIGQVSYEQYF
few | TRBJ2-7 | . | TRBV4-1 | TGCGCCAGCAGCCAAGATGGCAGGGGTACCCACGAGCAGTACTTC | CASSQDGRGTHEQYF
few | TRBJ1-1 | . | TRBV18 | TGTGCCAGCTCACCGGCACCAATCCGAGGCGCTGAAGCTTTCTTT | CASSPAPIRGAEAFF
. | TRBJ2-7 | TRBD2 | TRBV28 | TGTGCCAGCACTCCCCAGACCAGCGGGGCGTCCTACGAGCAGTACTTC | CASTPQTSGASYEQYF
. | TRBJ1-6 | . | TRBV9 | TGTGCCAGCAGCGTAGCGGGTAACAATAATTCACCCCTCCACTTT | CASSVAGNNNSPLHF
. | TRBJ2-3 | . | TRBV27 | TGTGCCAGCAGTTTCGGCCCCGTCACAGATACGCAGTATTTT | CASSFGPVTDTQYF
few | TRBJ1-2 | . | TRBV4-1 | TGCGCCAGCAGCCAAGTATACGGGACGGCGAACTATGGCTACACCTTC | CASSQVYGTANYGYTF
. | TRBJ2-1 | TRBD2 | TRBV7-8 | TGTGCCAGCAGCTCGCGGGAGGGGTCCTACAATGAGCAGATCTTC | CASSSREGSYNEQIF
few | TRBJ1-1 | . | TRBV4-1 | TGCGCCAGCAGCCAAGGGCAGGTCACTGAAGCTTTCTTT | CASSQGQVTEAFF
. | TRBJ2-3 | . | TRBV7-8 | TGTGCCAGCAGCTTATTTGAACTTACAGATACGCAGTATTTT | CASSLFELTDTQYF
. | TRBJ2-5 | . | TRBV7-9 | TGTGCCAGCAGCTCCCGTTTAGAGACCCAGTACTTC | CASSSRLETQYF